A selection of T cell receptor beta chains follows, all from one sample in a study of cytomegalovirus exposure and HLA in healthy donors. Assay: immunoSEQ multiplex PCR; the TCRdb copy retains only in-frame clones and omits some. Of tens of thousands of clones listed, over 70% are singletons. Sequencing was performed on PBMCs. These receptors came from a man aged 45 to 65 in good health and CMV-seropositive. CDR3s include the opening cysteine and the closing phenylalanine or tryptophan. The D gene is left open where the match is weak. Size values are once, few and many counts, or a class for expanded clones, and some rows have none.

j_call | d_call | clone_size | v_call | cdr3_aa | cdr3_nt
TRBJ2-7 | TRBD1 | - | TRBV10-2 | CASSRQGANYEQYF | TGCGCCAGCAGTAGACAGGGGGCGAACTACGAGCAGTACTTC
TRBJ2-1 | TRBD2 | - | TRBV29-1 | CSVEGALAGGPYRGEQFF | TGCAGCGTTGAGGGCGCACTAGCGGGGGGGCCCTACAGGGGTGAGCAGTTCTTC
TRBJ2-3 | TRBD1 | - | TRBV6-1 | CASSETGEFDTQYF | TGTGCCAGCAGCGAGACAGGGGAATTTGATACGCAGTATTTT
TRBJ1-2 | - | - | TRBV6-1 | CAIPRQDGGYTF | TGTGCCATTCCTAGACAGGACGGGGGCTACACCTTC
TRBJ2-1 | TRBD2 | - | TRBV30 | CAWRTSGRWNEQFF | TGTGCCTGGAGGACTAGCGGGAGGTGGAATGAGCAGTTCTTC
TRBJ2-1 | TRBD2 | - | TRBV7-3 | CASSVRGGVYNEQFF | TGTGCCAGCAGCGTACGGGGGGGCGTCTACAATGAGCAGTTCTTC
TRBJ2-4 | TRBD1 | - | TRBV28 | CASSSTGDSAKNIQYF | TGTGCCAGCAGTTCGACAGGGGACTCGGCCAAAAACATTCAGTACTTC
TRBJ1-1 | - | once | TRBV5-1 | CASSLAWRVGTEAFF | TGCGCCAGCAGCTTGGCGTGGAGGGTCGGGACTGAAGCTTTCTTT
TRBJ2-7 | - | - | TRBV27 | CASRDILSYEQYF | TGTGCCAGCCGGGACATCCTCTCCTACGAGCAGTACTTC
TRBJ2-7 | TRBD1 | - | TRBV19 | CASSIGAGTVSYEQYF | TGTGCCAGTAGTATTGGGGCCGGGACAGTGAGCTACGAGCAGTACTTC
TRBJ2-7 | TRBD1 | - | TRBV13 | CASSGRTGQYYEQYF | TGTGCCAGCAGCGGAAGGACAGGACAGTACTACGAGCAGTACTTC
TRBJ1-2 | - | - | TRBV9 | CASSPKPQYGYTF | TGTGCCAGCAGCCCGAAGCCCCAATATGGCTACACCTTC
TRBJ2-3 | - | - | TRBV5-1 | CASSLDGGGSDTQYF | TGCGCCAGCAGCTTGGATGGGGGGGGCTCAGATACGCAGTATTTT
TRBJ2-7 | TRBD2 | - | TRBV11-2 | CASSSRPRGSLAGSYEQYF | TGTGCCAGCAGCTCACGCCCCAGAGGGAGCCTAGCGGGCAGTTACGAGCAGTACTTC
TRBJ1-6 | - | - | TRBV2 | CASSVPGNNSPLHF | TGTGCCAGCAGTGTCCCGGGGAATAATTCACCCCTCCACTTT
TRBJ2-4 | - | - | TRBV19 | CASQDTPIAKNIQYF | TGTGCCAGCCAGGACACCCCTATAGCCAAAAACATTCAGTACTTC
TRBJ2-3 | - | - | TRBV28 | CASSFVAGTDTQYF | TGTGCCAGCAGTTTCGTTGCAGGCACAGATACGCAGTATTTT
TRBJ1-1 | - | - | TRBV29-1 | CSVSWRAVNTEAFF | TGCAGCGTCAGTTGGCGGGCCGTGAACACTGAAGCTTTCTTT
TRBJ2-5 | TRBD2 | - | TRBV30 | CAWSVGSGRGKTQYF | TGTGCCTGGAGTGTTGGGAGCGGGAGGGGGAAGACCCAGTACTTC
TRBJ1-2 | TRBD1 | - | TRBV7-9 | CSSSLPQGAYTF | TGTTCCAGCAGCTTACCCCAGGGGGCTTACACCTTC
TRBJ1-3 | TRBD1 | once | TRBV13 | CASRRDRAISGNTIYF | TGTGCCAGCAGGCGAGACAGGGCCATCTCTGGAAACACCATATATTTT
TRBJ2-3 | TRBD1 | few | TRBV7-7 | CASSRDRGTDTQYF | TGTGCTAGCAGTCGGGACAGGGGCACAGATACGCAGTATTTT
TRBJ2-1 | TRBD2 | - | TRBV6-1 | CASSASTSGGSYNEQFF | TGTGCCAGCAGTGCCTCGACTAGCGGGGGATCCTACAATGAGCAGTTCTTC
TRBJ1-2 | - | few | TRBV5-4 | CASSLYPTVNYGYTF | TGTGCCAGCAGCTTATACCCCACAGTGAACTATGGCTACACCTTC
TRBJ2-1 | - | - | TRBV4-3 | CASSQDMILLLDNEQFF | TGCGCCAGCAGCCAAGATATGATCCTACTCCTCGACAATGAGCAGTTCTTC
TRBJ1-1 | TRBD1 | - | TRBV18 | CASSDRVASREAFF | TGTGCCAGCTCAGACAGGGTCGCGTCCCGAGAAGCTTTCTTT
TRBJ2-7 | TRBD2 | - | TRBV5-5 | CASSLGGLAGGSVYEQYF | TGTGCCAGCAGCTTGGGGGGACTAGCGGGGGGCTCCGTCTACGAGCAGTACTTC
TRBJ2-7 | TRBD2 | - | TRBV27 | CASSRTSGRTSSYEQYF | TGTGCCAGCAGTCGGACTAGCGGGAGGACCTCCTCCTACGAGCAGTACTTC
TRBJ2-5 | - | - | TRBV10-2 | CASSESRGRETQYF | TGCGCCAGCAGTGAGTCCAGGGGTCGGGAGACCCAGTACTTC
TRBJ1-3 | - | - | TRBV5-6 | CASSLFGGFRLNSGNTIYF | TGTGCCAGCTCCCTTTTCGGTGGATTCAGACTTAACTCTGGAAACACCATATATTTT
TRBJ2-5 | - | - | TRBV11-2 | CASSTPEGYQETQYF | TGTGCCAGCAGCACCCCAGAGGGCTACCAAGAGACCCAGTACTTC
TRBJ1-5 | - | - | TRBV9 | CASSRGHLSNQPQHF | TGTGCCAGCAGCCGGGGACACCTTAGCAATCAGCCCCAGCATTTT
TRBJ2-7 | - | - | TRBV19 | CASSIEAGSYEQYF | TGTGCCAGTAGTATAGAGGCAGGGTCCTACGAGCAGTACTTC
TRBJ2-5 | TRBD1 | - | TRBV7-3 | CASSLQGVGETQYF | TGTGCCAGCAGCTTGCAGGGGGTGGGCGAGACCCAGTACTTC
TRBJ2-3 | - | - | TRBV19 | CASSIAGNTDTQYF | TGTGCCAGTAGTATCGCGGGAAACACAGATACGCAGTATTTT
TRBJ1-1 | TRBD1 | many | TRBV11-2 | CASRQGTTEAFF | TGTGCCAGCCGACAGGGAACGACTGAAGCTTTCTTT
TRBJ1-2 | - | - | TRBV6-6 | CASSYSEGQGGYGYTF | TGTGCCAGCAGTTACTCGGAGGGGCAGGGAGGCTATGGCTACACCTTC
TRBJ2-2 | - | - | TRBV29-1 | CSVGTGLNTGELFF | TGCAGCGTTGGAACAGGGCTGAACACCGGGGAGCTGTTTTTT
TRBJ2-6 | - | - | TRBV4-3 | CASSRLQGVGANVLTF | TGCGCCAGCAGCCGTCTACAGGGTGTAGGGGCCAACGTCCTGACTTTC
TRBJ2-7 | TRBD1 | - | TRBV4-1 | CASSQGADRVTYEQYF | TGCGCCAGCAGCCAAGGAGCCGACAGGGTTACCTACGAGCAGTACTTC
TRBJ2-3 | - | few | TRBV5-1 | CASSQGRAGTDTQYF | TGCGCCAGCAGCCAGGGTAGAGCAGGGACAGATACGCAGTATTTT
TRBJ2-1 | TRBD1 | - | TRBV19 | CATTQGQGNEQFF | TGTGCCACCACCCAGGGACAGGGTAATGAGCAGTTCTTC
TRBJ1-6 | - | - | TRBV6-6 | CASSERGPLHF | TGTGCCAGCAGTGAACGGGGACCCCTCCACTTT
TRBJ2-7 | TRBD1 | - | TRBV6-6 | CASGPGSSGQGYEQYF | TGTGCCAGCGGACCAGGATCCTCGGGACAGGGCTACGAGCAGTACTTC
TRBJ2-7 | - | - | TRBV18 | CASSPGQGEYF | TGTGCCAGCTCACCGGGGCAGGGCGAGTACTTC
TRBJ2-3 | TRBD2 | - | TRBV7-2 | CASSLGVSGRSTDTQYF | TGTGCCAGCAGCTTAGGGGTTAGCGGGAGAAGTACAGATACGCAGTATTTT
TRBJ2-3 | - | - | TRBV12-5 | CASGLSGTQYF | TGTGCTAGTGGTTTGTCCGGTACGCAGTATTTT
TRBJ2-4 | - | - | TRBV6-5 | CASSSTGKNIQYF | TGTGCCAGCTCGTCCACGGGCAAAAACATTCAGTACTTC
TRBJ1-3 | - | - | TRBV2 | CASSRDQGDTIYF | TGTGCCAGCAGTAGAGATCAGGGTGACACCATATATTTT
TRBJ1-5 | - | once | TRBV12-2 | CASRFIAGDDQPQHF | TGTGCAAGTCGCTTTATCGCGGGCGATGATCAGCCCCAGCATTTT
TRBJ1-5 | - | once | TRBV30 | CAWSVNRPERSNQPQHF | TGTGCCTGGAGTGTAAACAGGCCCGAAAGGAGCAATCAGCCCCAGCATTTT
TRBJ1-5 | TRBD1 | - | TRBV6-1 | CASSRQGHSNQPQHF | TGTGCCAGCAGTAGACAGGGGCATAGCAATCAGCCCCAGCATTTT
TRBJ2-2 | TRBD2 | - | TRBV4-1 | CASSQGGLAGVGTGELFF | TGCGCCAGCAGCCAAGGGGGACTAGCGGGAGTGGGCACCGGGGAGCTGTTTTTT
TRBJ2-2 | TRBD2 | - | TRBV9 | CASSSRTSGSGELFF | TGTGCCAGCAGCTCCCGGACTAGCGGGAGTGGGGAGCTGTTTTTT
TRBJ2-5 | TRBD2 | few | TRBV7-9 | CASSSPAGGTQETQYF | TGTGCCAGCAGCTCCCCAGCGGGGGGGACCCAAGAGACCCAGTACTTC
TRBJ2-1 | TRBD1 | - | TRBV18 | CASSPRQGSVEQFF | TGTGCCAGCTCACCGCGACAGGGGAGTGTTGAGCAGTTCTTC
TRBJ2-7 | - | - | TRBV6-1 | CASNATGKYLYEQYF | TGTGCCAGCAATGCTACCGGGAAATACCTCTACGAGCAGTACTTC